The 26 T cell receptor beta chains below were found in one sample sequenced in a study of shared clonotypes between healthy human individuals. Data came from immunoSEQ multiplex PCR; TCRdb stores just in-frame clones and leaves some out. There are some 1 million clones in the sample; about 75% occur only once, and approximately 1.5% lies in the top ten. Material: memory CD4+ T cells sorted from blood. Subset denoted: CD45RA-negative fraction. The receptors come from a man aged 18 to 35 in good health.

This clone has just one count. The rearrangement joins TRBV27 to TRBJ1-6; no firm D call. The CDR3 runs to 13 residues. In germline, CDR1 is MNHEY, CDR2 SMNVEV (reference sequence). Trimming cost V 2 bases and J 12 bases, with 11 bases left between them. CDR3 sequence reads: CASSLMAGIPLHF. DNA for the CDR3: TGTGCCAGCAGTTTAATGGCGGGAATACCCCTCCACTTT.

The rearrangement links TRBV7-8 to TRBJ1-1; TRBD1 aligns across 9 bases. J was trimmed by 4 bases and V by 4 bases; bases with no gene match: 7. Germline CDR1 reads SGHVS; CDR2 reads FQNEAQ. The CDR3 runs to 15 residues. CDR3 sequence (DNA): TGTGCCAGCAGCTCCGGGACAGGGTGGGGCACTGAAGCTTTCTTT. Translation: CASSSGTGWGTEAFF. The complete variable domain, with remaining parts taken from reference TRBV7-8 and TRBJ1-1, reads GAGVSQSPRYKVAKRGQDVALRCDPISGHVSLFWYQQALGQGPEFLTYFQNEAQLDKSGLPSDRFFAERPEGSVSTLKIQRTQQEDSAVYLCASSSGTGWGTEAFFGQGTRLTVV.

J is TRBJ1-2 and V is TRBV7-9; D may be TRBD1 (6 bases). Trimming stripped 3 bases from V and 0 bases from J, with 11 bases between. The CDR3 length is 15 residues. Germline V gene lookup returns CDR1 SEHNR and CDR2 FQNEAQ (reference sequence). CDR3 nucleotides: TGTGCCAGCAGCTTGGGGACACTAGCTAACTATGGCTACACCTTC. Translated, it gives CASSLGTLANYGYTF. Full variable domain (outside the CDR3, taken from reference TRBV7-9 and TRBJ1-2): DTGVSQNPRHKITKRGQNVTFRCDPISEHNRLYWYRQTLGQGPEFLTYFQNEAQLEKSRLLSDRFSAERPKGSFSTLEIQRTEQGDSAMYLCASSLGTLANYGYTFGSGTRLTVV.

V is TRBV30 and J is TRBJ2-1; D perhaps matches TRBD2 (5 bases). Deletions cut 2 bases from V and 13 bases from J, with 15 bases between. CDR1 is GTSNPN, CDR2 SVGIG, per germline (reference sequence). The CDR3 consists of 12 residues. The CDR3 nucleotides read TGTGCCTGGAGTCCTTCCGAGGGTTTTCAGTTCTTC. It yields the protein CAWSPSEGFQFF.

The chain joins TRBV19 to TRBJ2-2; D might be TRBD1 or TRBD2, each matching 6 bases. This CDR3 comprises 15 residues. Trimming took off 3 bases at V and 6 bases at J, with 14 bases between the two ends. Germline-derived CDR1 and CDR2 are LNHDA and SQIVND (reference sequence). CDR3 coding DNA: TGTGCCAGTAGTATGTGGGGGGCTGGCTCCGGGGAGCTGTTTTTT. Protein sequence: CASSMWGAGSGELFF.

The V call is TRBV7-2, the J call TRBJ2-7; D is unresolved. The CDR3 consists of 13 residues. Trimming stripped 3 bases from V and 2 bases from J, with 8 bases between. Germline V gene lookup returns CDR1 SGHTA and CDR2 FQGNSA. The CDR3 DNA reads TGTGCCAGCAGCTTCTCGTCAGCCTACGAGCAGTACTTC. Translating it yields CASSFSSAYEQYF.

There are a few counts of this clone. In the same sample, other DNA sequences code for this CDR3. The CDR3 region has the DNA TGCGCCAGCAGCACCGGGACAGGGGGAGGCACAGATACGCAGTATTTT. It specifies CASSTGTGGGTDTQYF. The chain has TRBV5-1 and TRBJ2-3, with 11 positions matching TRBD1. There are 16 residues in the CDR3. V lost 4 bases, J lost 1 base, and 5 bases stayed unmatched. From germline, CDR1 is SGHRS and CDR2 YFSETQ. The complete variable domain, with remaining parts taken from reference TRBV5-1 and TRBJ2-3, reads KAGVTQTPRYLIKTRGQQVTLSCSPISGHRSVSWYQQTPGQGLQFLFEYFSETQRNKGNFPGRFSGRQFSNSRSEMNVSTLELGDSALYLCASSTGTGGGTDTQYFGPGTRLTVL.

The gene calls are TRBV19 and TRBJ1-2; 7 bases map to TRBD1. This CDR3 is 12 amino acids long. The V gene's germline CDR1 is LNHDA and CDR2 SQIVND (reference sequence). V was clipped by 6 bases and J by 5 bases; unmatched bases: 3. The CDR3 region is CASRTGAYGYTF. The CDR3 nucleotides read TGTGCCAGTAGAACAGGGGCGTATGGCTACACCTTC.

This sequence joins TRBV18 and TRBJ1-3; no definite D call. With 2 bases removed from V and 2 bases from J, the gap between germline ends came to 10 bases. The CDR3 spans 15 residues. Germline CDR1 KGHSH, CDR2 LQKENI. CDR3 DNA: TGTGCCAGCTCACCATCAACTCCTACTGGAAACACCATATATTTT. Residues: CASSPSTPTGNTIYF.

This clone was seen only once. J is TRBJ1-1 and V is TRBV5-6, with TRBD1 as a possible D gene (6 bases). CDR3 length: 16 amino acids. Germline V gene data show CDR1 as SGHDT and CDR2 as YYEEEE. The ends were cut back, 3 bases at V and 1 base at J, with 16 bases in the middle. The CDR3 sequence is CASSSLVRGGNTEAFF. The CDR3 DNA reads as TGTGCCAGCAGCTCCCTCGTCAGAGGGGGGAACACTGAAGCTTTCTTT.

The chain recombines TRBV28 with TRBJ1-1, with D possibly being TRBD1 (6 bases). V was clipped by 5 bases and J by 3 bases, with 13 bases between them. Germline CDR1 MDHEN, CDR2 SYDVKM. The CDR3 totals 14 residues. DNA for the CDR3: TGTGCCAGCAGTGCCGGGACAAAGTACACTGAAGCTTTCTTT. Translated, it gives CASSAGTKYTEAFF.

This clone turned up a few times. V usage is TRBV14 and J usage is TRBJ1-2, with no clear D. V shed 1 base and J shed 4 bases, with 7 bases lying between them. From germline, CDR1 is SGHDN and CDR2 FVKESK. The CDR3 is made up of 13 amino acids. The CDR3 nucleotides are TGTGCCAGCAGCCAAGGGGTTGCCTATGGCTACACCTTC. Translation: CASSQGVAYGYTF.

The chain uses TRBV28 and TRBJ1-6; TRBD1 is a possible D gene (6 bases). CDR3 size: 14 residues. The germline V and J ends were trimmed by 2 bases and 7 bases, with 9 bases remaining between them. CDR1 is MDHEN, CDR2 SYDVKM, per germline. CDR3 bases: TGTGCCAGCAGTTTAAGGGGGAAGAATTCACCCCTCCACTTT. Translated: CASSLRGKNSPLHF.

Only a few counts were recorded for this clone. The V gene is TRBV5-4, the J gene TRBJ1-2; no clear D. CDR1 is SGHNT, CDR2 YYREEE, per germline (reference sequence). This CDR3 comprises 15 residues. The V end lost 2 bases, the J end lost 4 bases, and 15 bases lay between the germline ends. CDR3 sequence: CASSFGNRVTYGYTF. As DNA, the CDR3 is TGTGCCAGCAGCTTTGGTAACAGAGTTACCTATGGCTACACCTTC.

This clone was seen only a few times. V gene TRBV18 combines with J gene TRBJ1-6; 7 nucleotides agree with TRBD1. Germline values: CDR1 KGHSH, CDR2 LQKENI. V gave up 6 bases and J gave up 7 bases; unmatched junction bases: 9. The CDR3 covers 15 residues. The chain's CDR3 is CASSEGGQINSPLHF. The CDR3 nucleotides are TGTGCCAGCTCCGAAGGGGGCCAGATCAATTCACCCCTCCACTTT.

Regarding this clone: The same CDR3 arises from other DNA sequences in this sample as well. This chain links TRBV5-6 with TRBJ2-1; TRBD2 matches 11 bases. V shed 4 bases, J shed 4 bases, and the junction held 4 bases outside the gene matches. In germline, CDR1 is SGHDT, CDR2 YYEEEE. The CDR3 totals 15 residues. CDR3 sequence (DNA): TGTGCCAGCAGCCCAGGACTAGCGGGTTACAATGAGCAGTTCTTC. Amino acid sequence: CASSPGLAGYNEQFF.

The chain carries TRBV28 and TRBJ1-1; possible D gene TRBD1, 6 bases. The CDR3 runs 14 residues. CDR1 is MDHEN and CDR2 is SYDVKM in the germline V gene. V lost 5 bases and J lost 7, with 17 bases in between. CDR3 amino acids: CASSDGTRRVEAFF. CDR3 nucleotide sequence: TGTGCCAGCAGTGACGGGACACGGAGGGTTGAAGCTTTCTTT.

The chain couples TRBV2 to TRBJ1-6, with a possible D match to TRBD1 (5 bases). Germline lookup yields CDR1 SNHLY and CDR2 FYNNEI. V shed 11 bases and J shed 8 bases, with 16 bases lying between them. The CDR3 sequence is 13 residues long. The CDR3 spells CAQAGQGHSPLHF. DNA of the CDR3: TGTGCCCAAGCGGGGCAGGGCCATTCACCCCTCCACTTT.

J is TRBJ2-3 and V is TRBV2; 13 nucleotides line up with TRBD2. V dropped 7 bases and J dropped 10; count of bases not matched to a gene: 23. Germline lookup yields CDR1 SNHLY and CDR2 FYNNEI. The length of the CDR3 is 19 residues. The CDR3 region is CASTVPWGTSGTLTLAQYF. The CDR3 DNA reads as TGTGCCAGCACTGTCCCCTGGGGGACTAGCGGGACCCTCACGCTGGCGCAGTATTTT.

The chain links TRBV9 to TRBJ1-2; D perhaps matches TRBD1 (5 bases). CDR3 length: 12 residues. The V gene lost 3 bases and the J gene lost 7 bases, with 10 bases spanning the gap. The V gene's germline CDR1 is SGDLS and CDR2 YYNGEE. CDR3 amino acids: CASSGGMGGYTF. In nucleotides, the CDR3 is TGTGCCAGCAGCGGGGGGATGGGTGGCTACACCTTC.

In regard to this clone: In the same sample, other DNA sequences code for this CDR3. The chain employs TRBV20-1 and TRBJ2-5; unclear D gene. V lost 5 bases and J lost 5, with 9 bases in between. The germline CDR1 and CDR2 sequences are DFQATT and SNEGSKA (reference sequence). CDR3 size: 11 residues. The CDR3 protein is CSAPLGETQYF. CDR3 coding DNA: TGCAGTGCTCCATTGGGGGAGACCCAGTACTTC.

Concerning this clone itself: Other DNA sequences of this sample code for an identical CDR3. This chain links TRBV19 with TRBJ2-3, with TRBD2 matching 7 bases. V gave up 1 base and J gave up 4 bases; unmatched junction bases: 2. The CDR3 consists of 14 residues. CDR1 is LNHDA and CDR2 is SQIVND in the germline V gene (reference sequence). CDR3 region: CASSIGRGADTQYF. The CDR3 DNA sequence: TGTGCCAGTAGTATAGGACGGGGGGCAGATACGCAGTATTTT. Using reference TRBV19 and TRBJ2-3 for the parts outside the CDR3, the full variable domain is DGGITQSPKYLFRKEGQNVTLSCEQNLNHDAMYWYRQDPGQGLRLIYYSQIVNDFQKGDIAEGYSVSREKKESFPLTVTSAQKNPTAFYLCASSIGRGADTQYFGPGTRLTVL.

The chain links TRBV25-1 to TRBJ2-1; unclear D gene. The germline CDR1 and CDR2 sequences are MGHDK and SYGVNS. CDR3 length equals 14 residues. Trimming took 2 bases from V and 8 from J, leaving 13 bases between them. CDR3 protein: CASSEPWNDDEQFF. The CDR3 DNA reads TGTGCCAGCAGTGAACCTTGGAACGACGATGAGCAGTTCTTC.

This clone was counted only a few times. At the DNA level, this CDR3 is encoded by other sequences in the same sample as well. The chain joins TRBV12-5 to TRBJ2-3; possibly TRBD1 for D (5 bases). This CDR3 has 15 amino acids. Per the germline V gene, CDR1 is LGHNT and CDR2 is FRNRAP. The V gene lost 1 base and the J gene lost 2 bases, with 10 bases spanning the gap. The CDR3 DNA is TGTGCTAGTGGTTTGGGGCAGGGTTACACAGATACGCAGTATTTT. Its protein product is CASGLGQGYTDTQYF.

V gene TRBV13 combines with J gene TRBJ2-1; 7 bases are shared with TRBD1. Germline V gene lookup returns CDR1 PRHDT and CDR2 FYEKMQ (reference sequence). The V segment lost 5 bases and the J segment 3 bases; nucleotides outside the gene matches: 10. The CDR3 consists of 16 residues. The CDR3 DNA follows: TGTGCCAGCAGCGCCTTCCCTACAGGGGACTACAATGAGCAGTTCTTC. Its translation is CASSAFPTGDYNEQFF.

The chain recombines TRBV6-5 with TRBJ1-2; 8 nucleotides line up with TRBD1. Germline values: CDR1 MNHEY, CDR2 SVGAGI. There are 13 residues in the CDR3. Unmatched junction bases numbered 8, after V lost 6 bases and J lost 8 bases. This CDR3 is CASSNRDRSGYTF. In DNA, the CDR3 is TGTGCCAGCAGCAACAGGGACAGGTCGGGCTACACCTTC.